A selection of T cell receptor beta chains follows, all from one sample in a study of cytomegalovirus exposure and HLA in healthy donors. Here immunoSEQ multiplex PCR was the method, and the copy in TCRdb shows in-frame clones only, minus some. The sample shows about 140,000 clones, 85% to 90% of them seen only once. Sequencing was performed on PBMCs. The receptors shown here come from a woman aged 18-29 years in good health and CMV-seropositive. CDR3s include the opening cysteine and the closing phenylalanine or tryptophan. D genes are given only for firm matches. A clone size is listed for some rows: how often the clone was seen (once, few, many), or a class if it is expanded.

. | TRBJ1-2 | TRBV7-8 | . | CASSFVSNRANYGYTF | TGTGCCAGCAGCTTTGTGTCGAACAGGGCTAACTATGGCTACACCTTC
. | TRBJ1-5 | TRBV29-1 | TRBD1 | CSVARGTGDQPQHF | TGCAGCGTTGCCCGTGGGACAGGGGATCAGCCCCAGCATTTT
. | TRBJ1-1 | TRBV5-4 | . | CASSSRTAGITEAFF | TGTGCCAGCAGCTCACGGACAGCCGGGATCACTGAAGCTTTCTTT
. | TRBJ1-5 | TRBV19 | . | CASSMYRGFGQPQHF | TGTGCCAGTAGTATGTATAGGGGTTTTGGTCAGCCCCAGCATTTT
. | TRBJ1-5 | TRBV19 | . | CASSLGLSNQPQHF | TGTGCCAGTAGTTTGGGACTTAGCAATCAGCCCCAGCATTTT
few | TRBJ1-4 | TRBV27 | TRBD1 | CASSADYRGPGLFF | TGTGCCAGCAGTGCAGACTACAGGGGGCCGGGACTGTTTTTT
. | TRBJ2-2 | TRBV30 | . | CAWSPPKGTSGELFF | TGTGCCTGGAGTCCCCCCAAAGGGACTTCCGGGGAGCTGTTTTTT
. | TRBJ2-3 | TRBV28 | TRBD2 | CASSSSGYTQYF | TGTGCCAGCAGTTCTAGCGGATATACGCAGTATTTT
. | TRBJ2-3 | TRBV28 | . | CASSIDSSTDTQYF | TGTGCCAGCAGTATAGATTCTAGCACAGATACGCAGTATTTT
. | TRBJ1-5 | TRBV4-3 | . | CASSQEYLGALPQHF | TGCGCCAGCAGCCAAGAGTATTTGGGAGCCTTACCACAGCATTTT
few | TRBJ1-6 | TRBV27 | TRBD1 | CASSRPGQSNSPLHF | TGTGCCAGCAGTCGACCGGGACAGAGTAATTCACCCCTCCACTTT
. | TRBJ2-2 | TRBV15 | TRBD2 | CATSSTSGLNTGELFF | TGTGCCACCAGCAGTACTAGCGGGCTGAACACCGGGGAGCTGTTTTTT
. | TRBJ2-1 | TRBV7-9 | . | CASSLEGGSRGNEQFF | TGTGCCAGCAGCTTAGAGGGCGGCAGTAGGGGGAATGAGCAGTTCTTC
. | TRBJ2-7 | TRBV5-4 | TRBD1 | CASSLGTGGEQYF | TGTGCCAGCAGCTTGGGGACAGGGGGCGAGCAGTACTTC
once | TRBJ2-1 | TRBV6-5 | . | CASSRSGGHEQFF | TGTGCCAGCAGTAGATCCGGGGGTCATGAGCAGTTCTTC
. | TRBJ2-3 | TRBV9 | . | CASSVVTGIGTDTQYF | TGTGCCAGCAGCGTAGTTACAGGGATTGGCACAGATACGCAGTATTTT
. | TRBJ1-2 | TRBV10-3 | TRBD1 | CAIRTGKVSGYTF | TGTGCCATCAGGACAGGGAAAGTCAGTGGCTACACCTTC
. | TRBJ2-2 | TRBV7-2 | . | CASSSINGELFF | TGTGCCAGCAGCTCCATCAACGGGGAGCTGTTTTTT
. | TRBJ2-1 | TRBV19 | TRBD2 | CASSKTSGFNEQFF | TGTGCCAGTAGTAAGACTAGCGGGTTCAATGAGCAGTTCTTC
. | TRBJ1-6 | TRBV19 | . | CASSPFGVRGASYNSPLHF | TGTGCCAGTAGTCCGTTTGGGGTCAGGGGCGCGTCCTATAATTCACCCCTCCACTTT
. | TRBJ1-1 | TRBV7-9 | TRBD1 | CASSLGDRGEAFF | TGTGCCAGCAGCTTAGGCGACAGGGGTGAAGCTTTCTTT
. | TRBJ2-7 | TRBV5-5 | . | CASSLFPDITYEQYF | TGTGCCAGCAGCTTGTTTCCTGACATCACCTACGAGCAGTACTTC
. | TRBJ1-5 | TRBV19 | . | CASSRSGGKEPQHF | TGTGCCAGTAGTAGGTCGGGGGGCAAAGAGCCCCAGCATTTT
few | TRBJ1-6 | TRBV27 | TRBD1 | CASSLWTGEGNSPLHF | TGTGCCAGCAGTTTATGGACAGGAGAGGGTAATTCACCCCTCCACTTT
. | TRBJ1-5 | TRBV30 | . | CAWRRGGTPYSNQPQHF | TGTGCCTGGAGGAGGGGGGGGACCCCGTATAGCAATCAGCCCCAGCATTTT
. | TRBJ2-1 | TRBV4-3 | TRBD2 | CASSQDRARTRNNEQFF | TGCGCCAGCAGCCAAGATCGAGCTCGGACTAGGAACAATGAGCAGTTCTTC
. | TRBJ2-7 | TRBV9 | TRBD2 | CASSQRGGGINEQYF | TGTGCCAGCAGTCAACGTGGGGGAGGGATCAACGAGCAGTACTTC
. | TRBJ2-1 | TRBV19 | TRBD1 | CASSTGTGSYNEQFF | TGTGCCAGTAGTACCGGGACAGGCTCCTACAATGAGCAGTTCTTC
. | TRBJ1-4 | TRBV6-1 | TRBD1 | CARRTGGSVNEKLFF | TGTGCCAGAAGGACAGGGGGCAGCGTAAATGAAAAACTGTTTTTT
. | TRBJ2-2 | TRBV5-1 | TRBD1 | CASSLDITGATGELFF | TGCGCCAGCAGCTTGGACATTACAGGGGCCACCGGGGAGCTGTTTTTT
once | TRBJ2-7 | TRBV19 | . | CASSIRPGVGYEQYF | TGTGCCAGTAGTATCAGGCCGGGAGTCGGGTACGAGCAGTACTTC
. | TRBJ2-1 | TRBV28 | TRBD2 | CASSSGTSPYNEQFF | TGTGCCAGCAGCTCCGGGACTAGTCCCTACAATGAGCAGTTCTTC
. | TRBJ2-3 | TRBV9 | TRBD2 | CASSPRTSFSADTQYF | TGTGCCAGCAGCCCTAGGACTAGTTTTAGCGCAGATACGCAGTATTTT
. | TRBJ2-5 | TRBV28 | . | CASRSGVKTQYF | TGTGCCAGCAGGTCAGGGGTGAAGACCCAGTACTTC
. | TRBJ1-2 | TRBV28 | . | CASSLTGNYGYTF | TGTGCCAGCAGTTTAACGGGGAACTATGGCTACACCTTC
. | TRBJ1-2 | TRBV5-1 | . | CASSLAQGTFGYTF | TGCGCCAGCAGCTTGGCCCAGGGTACATTTGGCTACACCTTC
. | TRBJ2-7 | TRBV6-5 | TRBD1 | CASSYRGTGSYEQYF | TGTGCCAGCAGTTACCGAGGGACAGGTAGCTACGAGCAGTACTTC